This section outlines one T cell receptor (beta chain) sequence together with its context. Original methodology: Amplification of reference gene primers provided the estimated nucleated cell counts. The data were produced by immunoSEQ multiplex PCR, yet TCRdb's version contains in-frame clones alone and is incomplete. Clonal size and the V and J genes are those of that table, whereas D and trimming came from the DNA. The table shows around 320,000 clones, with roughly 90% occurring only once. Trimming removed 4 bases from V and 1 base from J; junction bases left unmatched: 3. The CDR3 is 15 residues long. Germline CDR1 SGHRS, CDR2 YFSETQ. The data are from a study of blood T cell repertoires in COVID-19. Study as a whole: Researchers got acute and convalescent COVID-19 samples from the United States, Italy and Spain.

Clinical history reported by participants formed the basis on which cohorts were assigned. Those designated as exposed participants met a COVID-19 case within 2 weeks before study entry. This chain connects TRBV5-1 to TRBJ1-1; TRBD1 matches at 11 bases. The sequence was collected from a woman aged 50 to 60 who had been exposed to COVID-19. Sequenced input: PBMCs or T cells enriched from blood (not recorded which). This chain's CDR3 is CASSGQGAKNTEAFF. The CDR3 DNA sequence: TGCGCCAGCAGCGGACAGGGGGCGAAGAACACTGAAGCTTTCTTT. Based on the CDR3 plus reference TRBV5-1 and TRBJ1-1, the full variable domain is KAGVTQTPRYLIKTRGQQVTLSCSPISGHRSVSWYQQTPGQGLQFLFEYFSETQRNKGNFPGRFSGRQFSNSRSEMNVSTLELGDSALYLCASSGQGAKNTEAFFGQGTRLTVV.